A selection of T cell receptor beta chains follows, all from one sample in a study of OX40 agonist ivuxolimab in advanced cancers. Data came from immunoSEQ multiplex PCR; TCRdb stores just in-frame clones and leaves some out. The sample has fewer than 80,000 clones; about 85% are singletons. This sample comprised CD4+ or CD8+ T cells sorted from blood, obtained in a trial of the OX40 agonist ivuxolimab. These TCRs come from an adult with an advanced solid tumor such as melanoma, head and neck, liver or kidney cancer. The CDR3 runs from the conserved cysteine through the conserved F or W. D genes are given only for firm matches. Not every row has a clone size; where given, it reads once, few, many or a size class.

clone_size	d_call	v_call	j_call	cdr3_nt	cdr3_aa
.	.	TRBV7-2	TRBJ2-4	TGTGCCAGCAGCTCACAGGGTTGGGAAAACATTCAGTACTTC	CASSSQGWENIQYF
.	TRBD1	TRBV5-4	TRBJ1-2	TGTGCCAGCAGCCCCGGGACAGGGGGCGTTGGCTACACCTTC	CASSPGTGGVGYTF
.	.	TRBV20-1	TRBJ2-5	TGCAGTGCTATGAAAGAGACCCAGTACTTC	CSAMKETQYF
.	.	TRBV6-6	TRBJ2-5	TGTGCCAGCAGCTCTGGGACTTTCGGACAGACCCAGTACTTC	CASSSGTFGQTQYF
.	TRBD2	TRBV19	TRBJ2-2	TGTGCCAGTAGTATCGGGAGGGGACACACCGGGGAGCTGTTTTTT	CASSIGRGHTGELFF
.	TRBD2	TRBV9	TRBJ2-3	TGTGCCAGCAACCGGGGGGGCTACCCCACAGATACGCAGTATTTT	CASNRGGYPTDTQYF
.	.	TRBV18	TRBJ2-7	TGTGCCAGCTCACCATTGGAGGGGCCGCTCTACGAGCAGTACTTC	CASSPLEGPLYEQYF
.	TRBD1	TRBV28	TRBJ2-2	TGTGCCAGCAGGGGGACAGGGGGGACCGGGGAGCTGTTTTTT	CASRGTGGTGELFF
once	.	TRBV18	TRBJ1-3	TGTGCCAGCTCACCACAGGGTAATCAATTCGGAAACACCATATATTTT	CASSPQGNQFGNTIYF
.	.	TRBV19	TRBJ1-5	TGTGCCAGTAGAACAAAAGGGGCTGGGAATCAGCCCCAGCATTTT	CASRTKGAGNQPQHF
.	.	TRBV6-6	TRBJ2-3	TGTGCCAGCGGGACCTCGAGTGTGCGAGATACGCAGTATTTT	CASGTSSVRDTQYF
.	.	TRBV19	TRBJ2-5	TGTGCCAGTAGTATAAAGCTCCCCCGGGGAAGAGAGACCCAGTACTTC	CASSIKLPRGRETQYF
.	.	TRBV2	TRBJ1-2	TGTGCCAGCAGACAGGGCAACTTCTATGGCTACACCTTC	CASRQGNFYGYTF
.	.	TRBV29-1	TRBJ2-5	TGCAGCGTTGACGGCCGGAGCGGCTCAGAGACCCAGTACTTC	CSVDGRSGSETQYF
.	TRBD1	TRBV11-3	TRBJ1-3	TGTGCCAGCAGCTTAGCGGCAGGGGGTGCCTCTGGAAACACCATATATTTT	CASSLAAGGASGNTIYF
.	.	TRBV28	TRBJ1-1	TGTGCCAGCAGTTTATACGGAAATAGGCTGGGGAACACTGAAGCTTTCTTT	CASSLYGNRLGNTEAFF
.	.	TRBV7-2	TRBJ1-2	TGTGCCAGCAGCCCCGCGCCGGGCGCCAACTATGGCTACACCTTC	CASSPAPGANYGYTF
.	TRBD2	TRBV5-1	TRBJ2-5	TGCGCCAGCAGCACCAGCGGGAGGCCAACTAACCAAGAGACCCAGTACTTC	CASSTSGRPTNQETQYF
.	TRBD2	TRBV10-1	TRBJ2-7	TGCGCCAGCAGTGAGGGCGGACTAGCGGGATCCTACGAGCAGTACTTC	CASSEGGLAGSYEQYF
few	.	TRBV19	TRBJ1-5	TGTGCCAGTTACACGGGGGGCGGAGGTCAGCCCCAGCATTTT	CASYTGGGGQPQHF
.	.	TRBV5-1	TRBJ2-2	TGCGCCAGCAGCGCGAGAGCGGGACAGAACACCGGGGAGCTGTTTTTT	CASSARAGQNTGELFF
.	TRBD2	TRBV10-3	TRBJ2-1	TGTGCCATCAGCGGGACTAGCGGGAACAATGAGCAGTTCTTC	CAISGTSGNNEQFF
.	TRBD1	TRBV18	TRBJ1-1	TGTGCCAGCTCACCGAAGGGACAGACTATACTGAACACTGAAGCTTTCTTT	CASSPKGQTILNTEAFF
.	.	TRBV5-1	TRBJ2-3	TGCGCCAGCAGCTTGGCCGCAATAGATACGCAGTATTTT	CASSLAAIDTQYF
.	.	TRBV4-1	TRBJ2-1	TGCGCCAGCAGCCAAGAATCGGACCTAGAGCAGTTCTTC	CASSQESDLEQFF
.	.	TRBV28	TRBJ2-1	TGTGCCAGCAGTTACTCGGGGAAGGATGAGCAGTTCTTC	CASSYSGKDEQFF
.	.	TRBV28	TRBJ1-6	TGTGCCAGCAGTAACCCTAGGATCGATTCACCCCTCCACTTT	CASSNPRIDSPLHF
.	.	TRBV5-1	TRBJ1-2	TGCGCCAGCAACACCGCCGGGGGCGGGGTAGATGGCTACACCTTC	CASNTAGGGVDGYTF
.	.	TRBV19	TRBJ1-5	TGTGCCAGTAGTATTGGGCAGGTTTCGCCCAATCAGCCCCAGCATTTT	CASSIGQVSPNQPQHF
.	TRBD1	TRBV7-3	TRBJ2-1	TGTGCCAGCAGCCCGCCCCGAGCCCAAAGGGGGCATGAGCAGTTCTTC	CASSPPRAQRGHEQFF
.	.	TRBV6-1	TRBJ1-3	TGTGCCAGCACCCCCGACAGCGCTGGAAACACCATATATTTT	CASTPDSAGNTIYF
few	.	TRBV19	TRBJ1-5	TGTGCCAGTAGCCGTGGGTGGGGGCAGCCCCAGCATTTT	CASSRGWGQPQHF
.	.	TRBV5-1	TRBJ2-5	TGCGCCAGCAGCCGGTTGGGGGAGACCCAGTACTTC	CASSRLGETQYF
.	.	TRBV4-1	TRBJ1-5	TGCGCCAGCAGCCCCCGCGCCAGGGGCCCCAATCAGCCCCAGCATTTT	CASSPRARGPNQPQHF
.	TRBD1	TRBV4-2	TRBJ1-6	TGTGCCAGCAGCAGGGGGACAGATAATTCACCCCTCCACTTT	CASSRGTDNSPLHF
.	TRBD1	TRBV19	TRBJ1-4	TGTGCCAGTACCCCCCGCGCGGGCAGGGGGGTTCATGAAAAACTGTTTTTT	CASTPRAGRGVHEKLFF
.	.	TRBV11-3	TRBJ1-1	TGTGCCAGCAGCCCCAGGGGCAGAGACACTGAAGCTTTCTTT	CASSPRGRDTEAFF
once	.	TRBV29-1	TRBJ2-7	TGCAGCGTCGCTAGACGTATGAGCTCCTACGAGCAGTACTTC	CSVARRMSSYEQYF
.	TRBD1	TRBV7-9	TRBJ2-7	TGTGCCAGCAGCTTAGCGCGGGGACAGGGATACTTC	CASSLARGQGYF
.	.	TRBV7-9	TRBJ2-6	TGTGCCAGCAGCTTAGGTAGCTCTGGGGCCAACGTCCTGACTTTC	CASSLGSSGANVLTF
.	TRBD1	TRBV15	TRBJ1-2	TGTGCCACCAGCAGAAGGGGGGACAGGGGGAACTATGGCTACACCTTC	CATSRRGDRGNYGYTF
.	.	TRBV10-1	TRBJ1-1	TGCGCCACCCGGAATTCCGCCATGAACACTGAAGCTTTCTTT	CATRNSAMNTEAFF
.	.	TRBV6-5	TRBJ1-1	TGTGCCAGCAGTTACCAAGGACGGCTGAACACTGAAGCTTTCTTT	CASSYQGRLNTEAFF
.	.	TRBV20-1	TRBJ2-5	TGCAGTGCTAGAACCCAGCAGACCCAGTACTTC	CSARTQQTQYF